This TCR beta chain was documented in a study of human CD8 memory T cell subsets. Findings of the study overall: Beta chains of the T cell receptor were the only chains the study sequenced. From the Chao1 estimates, stem-like memory T cells appeared to be more diverse than precursor exhausted T cells.

Negative magnetic separation was used for the enrichment of total CD8+ T cells. The source of the RNA was duplicate vials containing roughly 160,000 sorted CD8+ T cells for each subset. In terms of frequency, this clonotype is large. What it binds is unknown. The length of the CDR3 is 15 residues. CDR1 is KGHSH, CDR2 LQKENI, per germline. Sequencing libraries of TCR beta were made by UMI-labeled 5' RACE. TCRdb re-called the 5' RACE reads and catalogs CDR3 proteins one per entry, DNA excluded. The clone table shows about 3,200 distinct CDR3 sequences, with the ten largest holding about 33%. The clonotype comes from a human donor in good health. The chain has TRBV18 and TRBJ2-7; TCRdb's D call, TRBD2, is unchecked because there is no DNA. Specimen: CD8+ T cells from PBMCs. This chain's CDR3 is CASSPTDGARWEQYF.